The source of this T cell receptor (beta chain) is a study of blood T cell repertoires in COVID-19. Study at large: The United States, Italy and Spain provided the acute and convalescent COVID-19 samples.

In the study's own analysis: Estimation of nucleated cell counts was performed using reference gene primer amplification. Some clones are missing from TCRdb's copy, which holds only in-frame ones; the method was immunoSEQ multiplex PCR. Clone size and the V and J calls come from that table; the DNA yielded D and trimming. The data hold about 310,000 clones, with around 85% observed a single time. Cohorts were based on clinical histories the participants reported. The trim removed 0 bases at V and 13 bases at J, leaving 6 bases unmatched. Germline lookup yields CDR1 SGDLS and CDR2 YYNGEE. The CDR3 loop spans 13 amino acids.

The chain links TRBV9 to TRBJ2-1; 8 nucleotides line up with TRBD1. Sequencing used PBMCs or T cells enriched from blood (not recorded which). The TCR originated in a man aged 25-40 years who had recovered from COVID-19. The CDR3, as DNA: TGTGCCAGCAGCGTAGGTGACAGGGGCTCACAGTTCTTC. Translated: CASSVGDRGSQFF.